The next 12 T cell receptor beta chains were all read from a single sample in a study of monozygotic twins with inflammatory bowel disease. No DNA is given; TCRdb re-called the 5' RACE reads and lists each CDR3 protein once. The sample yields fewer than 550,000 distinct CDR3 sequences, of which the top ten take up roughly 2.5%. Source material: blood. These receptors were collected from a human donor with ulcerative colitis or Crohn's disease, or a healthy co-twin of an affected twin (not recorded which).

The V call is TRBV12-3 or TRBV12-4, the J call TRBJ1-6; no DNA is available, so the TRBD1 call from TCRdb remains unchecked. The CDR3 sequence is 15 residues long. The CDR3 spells CASSFGQGSNSPLHF.

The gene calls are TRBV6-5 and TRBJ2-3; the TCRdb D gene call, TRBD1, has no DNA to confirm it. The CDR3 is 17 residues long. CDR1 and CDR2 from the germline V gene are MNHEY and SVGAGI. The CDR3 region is CASSYSTGGVGRDTQYF.

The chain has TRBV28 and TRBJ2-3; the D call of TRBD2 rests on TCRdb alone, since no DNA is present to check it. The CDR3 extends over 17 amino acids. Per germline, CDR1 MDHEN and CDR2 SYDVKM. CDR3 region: CASSLSGTSGRFSTQYF.

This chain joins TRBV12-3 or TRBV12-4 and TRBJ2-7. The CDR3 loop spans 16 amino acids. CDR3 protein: CASSLGLRGATYEQYF.

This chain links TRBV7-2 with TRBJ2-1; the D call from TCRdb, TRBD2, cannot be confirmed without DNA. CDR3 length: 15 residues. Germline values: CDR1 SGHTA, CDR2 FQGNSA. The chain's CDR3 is CASTISGRDYNEQFF.

CDR3 residues: CSARKQGGGYTF. This rearrangement joins TRBV20-1 to TRBJ1-2; lacking DNA, the TRBD1 call made by TCRdb goes unchecked. Per the germline V gene, CDR1 is DFQATT and CDR2 is SNEGSKA (reference sequence). The CDR3 is made up of 12 amino acids.

The CDR3 here is CASSNPGVEETQYF. The chain has TRBV6-5 and TRBJ2-5; there is no DNA to check the TCRdb D call of TRBD1. Per germline, CDR1 MNHEY and CDR2 SVGAGI. The CDR3 extends over 14 amino acids.

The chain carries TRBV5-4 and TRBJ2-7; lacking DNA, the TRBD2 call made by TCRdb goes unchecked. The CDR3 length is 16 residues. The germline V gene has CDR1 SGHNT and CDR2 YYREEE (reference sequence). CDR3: CASSWGGGRPSYEQYF.

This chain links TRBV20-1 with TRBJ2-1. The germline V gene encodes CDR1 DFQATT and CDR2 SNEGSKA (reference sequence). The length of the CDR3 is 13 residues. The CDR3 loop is CSERAPSYNEQFF.

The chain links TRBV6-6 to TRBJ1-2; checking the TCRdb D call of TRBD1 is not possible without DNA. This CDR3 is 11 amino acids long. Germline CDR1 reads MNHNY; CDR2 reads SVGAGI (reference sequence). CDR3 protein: CATFDQGGYTF.

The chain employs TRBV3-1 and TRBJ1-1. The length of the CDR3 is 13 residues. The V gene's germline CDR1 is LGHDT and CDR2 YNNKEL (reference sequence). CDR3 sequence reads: CATTERALTEAFF.

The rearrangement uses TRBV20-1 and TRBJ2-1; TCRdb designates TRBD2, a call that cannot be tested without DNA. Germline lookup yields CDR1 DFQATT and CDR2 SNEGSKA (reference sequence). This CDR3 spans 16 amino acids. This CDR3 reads CSARDPGLVAYNEQFF.